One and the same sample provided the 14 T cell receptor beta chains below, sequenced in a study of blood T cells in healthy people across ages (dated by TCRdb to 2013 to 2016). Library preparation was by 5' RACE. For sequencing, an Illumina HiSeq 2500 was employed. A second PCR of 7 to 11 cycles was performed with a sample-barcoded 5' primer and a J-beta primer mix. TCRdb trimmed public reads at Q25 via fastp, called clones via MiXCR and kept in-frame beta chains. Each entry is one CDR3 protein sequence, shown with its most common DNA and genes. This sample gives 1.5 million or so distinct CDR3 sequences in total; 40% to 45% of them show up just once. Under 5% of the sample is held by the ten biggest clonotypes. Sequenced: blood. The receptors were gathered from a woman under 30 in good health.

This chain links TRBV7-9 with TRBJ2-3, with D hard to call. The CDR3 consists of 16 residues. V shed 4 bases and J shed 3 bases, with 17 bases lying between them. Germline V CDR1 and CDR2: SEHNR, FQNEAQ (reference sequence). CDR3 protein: CASSSRRGRSTDTQYF. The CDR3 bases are TGTGCCAGCAGCTCTCGCCGCGGCCGTTCAACAGATACGCAGTATTTT.

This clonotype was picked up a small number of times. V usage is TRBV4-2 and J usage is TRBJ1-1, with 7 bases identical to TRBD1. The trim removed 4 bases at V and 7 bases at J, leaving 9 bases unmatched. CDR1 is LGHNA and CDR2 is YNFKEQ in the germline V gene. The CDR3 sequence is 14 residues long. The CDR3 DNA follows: TGTGCCAGCAGCCGCCCGGGTCAGGGGGTTGAAGCTTTCTTT. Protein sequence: CASSRPGQGVEAFF.

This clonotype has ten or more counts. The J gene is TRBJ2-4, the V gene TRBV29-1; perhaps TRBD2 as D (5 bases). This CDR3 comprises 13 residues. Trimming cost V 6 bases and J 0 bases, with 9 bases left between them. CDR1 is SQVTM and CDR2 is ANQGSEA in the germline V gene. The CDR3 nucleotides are TGCAGCGTAAAGACTATAGCCAAAAACATTCAGTACTTC. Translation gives CSVKTIAKNIQYF.

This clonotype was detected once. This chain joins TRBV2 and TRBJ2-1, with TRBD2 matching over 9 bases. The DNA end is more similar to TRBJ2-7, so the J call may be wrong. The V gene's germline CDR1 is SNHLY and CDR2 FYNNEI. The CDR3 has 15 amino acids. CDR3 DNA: TGTGCCAGCAAAGGGCTAGCGGGGAGTTACAATGAGCAGTACTTC. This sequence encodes CASKGLAGSYNEQYF.

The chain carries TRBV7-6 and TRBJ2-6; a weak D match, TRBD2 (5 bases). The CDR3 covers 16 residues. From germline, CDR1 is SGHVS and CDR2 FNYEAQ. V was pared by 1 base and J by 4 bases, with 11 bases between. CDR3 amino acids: CASSLDAGSGANVLTF. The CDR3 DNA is TGTGCCAGCAGCTTAGACGCGGGTTCCGGGGCCAACGTCCTGACTTTC.

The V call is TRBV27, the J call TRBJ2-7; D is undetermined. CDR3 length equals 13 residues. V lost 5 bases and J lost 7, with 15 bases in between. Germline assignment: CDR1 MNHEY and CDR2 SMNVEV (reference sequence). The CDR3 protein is CASSPTVEFEQYF. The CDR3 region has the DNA TGTGCCAGCAGTCCGACGGTAGAGTTTGAGCAGTACTTC.

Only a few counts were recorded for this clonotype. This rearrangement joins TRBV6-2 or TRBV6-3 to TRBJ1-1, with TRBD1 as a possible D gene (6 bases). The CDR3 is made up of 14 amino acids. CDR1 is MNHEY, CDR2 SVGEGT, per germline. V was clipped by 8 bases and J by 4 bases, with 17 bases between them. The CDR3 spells CASGLTGIGTEAFF. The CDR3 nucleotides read TGTGCCAGCGGCCTGACAGGAATTGGCACTGAAGCTTTCTTT.

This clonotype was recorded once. This CDR3 reads CASSLERGVHNQPQHF. In DNA, the CDR3 is TGTGCCAGCAGCCTCGAGAGAGGGGTACACAATCAGCCCCAGCATTTT. The chain employs TRBV5-6 and TRBJ1-5; tentatively, D is TRBD1 (5 bases). The CDR3 spans 16 residues. Trimming removed 4 bases from V and 3 bases from J, with 17 bases in between. Germline assignment: CDR1 SGHDT and CDR2 YYEEEE. Together with reference TRBV5-6 and TRBJ1-5, the CDR3 gives the full variable domain: DAGVTQSPTHLIKTRGQQVTLRCSPKSGHDTVSWYQQALGQGPQFIFQYYEEEERQRGNFPDRFSGHQFPNYSSELNVNALLLGDSALYLCASSLERGVHNQPQHFGDGTRLSIL.

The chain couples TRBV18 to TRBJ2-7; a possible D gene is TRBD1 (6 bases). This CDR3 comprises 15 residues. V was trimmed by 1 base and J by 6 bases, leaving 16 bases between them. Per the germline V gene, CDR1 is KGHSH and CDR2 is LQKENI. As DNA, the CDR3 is TGTGCCAGCTCACCACTTGGAGGTCTGGGGGCCGAGCAGTACTTC. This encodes CASSPLGGLGAEQYF.

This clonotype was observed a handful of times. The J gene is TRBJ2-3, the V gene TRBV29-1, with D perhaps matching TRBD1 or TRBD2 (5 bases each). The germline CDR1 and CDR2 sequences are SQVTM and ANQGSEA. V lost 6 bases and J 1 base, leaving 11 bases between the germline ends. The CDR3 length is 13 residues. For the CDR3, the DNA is TGCAGCGTGGCGAGGGGTCGCACAGATACGCAGTATTTT. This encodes CSVARGRTDTQYF.

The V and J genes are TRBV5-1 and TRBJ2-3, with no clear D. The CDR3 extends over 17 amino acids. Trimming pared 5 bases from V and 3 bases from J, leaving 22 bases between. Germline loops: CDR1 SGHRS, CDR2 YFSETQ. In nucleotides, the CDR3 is TGCGCCAGCAGTTATTGGGCACTTGGGGAAATGACAGATACGCAGTATTTT. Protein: CASSYWALGEMTDTQYF.

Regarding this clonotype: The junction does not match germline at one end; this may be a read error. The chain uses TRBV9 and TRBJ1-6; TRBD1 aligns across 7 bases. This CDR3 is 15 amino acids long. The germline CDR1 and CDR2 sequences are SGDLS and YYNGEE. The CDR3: CASSSGTVNNSPLHF. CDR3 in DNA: TGTGCCAGCAGCTCGGGGACAGTAAATAACTCACCCCTCCACTTT.

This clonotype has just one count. The CDR3 DNA is TGTGCCAGCAGTCGGGACTTTGAGCAGTTCTTC. Its translation is CASSRDFEQFF. The chain uses TRBV6-6 and TRBJ2-1, with a weak D call TRBD2 (6 bases). CDR3 length: 11 amino acids. Looked up from germline, CDR1 is MNHNY and CDR2 is SVGAGI (reference sequence). Deletions cut 5 bases from V and 9 bases from J, with 8 bases between.

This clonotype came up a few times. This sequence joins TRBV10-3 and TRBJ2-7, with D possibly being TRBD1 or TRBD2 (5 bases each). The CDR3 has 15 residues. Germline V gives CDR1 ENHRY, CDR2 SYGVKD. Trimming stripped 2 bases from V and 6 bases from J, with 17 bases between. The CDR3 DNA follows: TGTGCCATCAGTGAGCCCGGGACCGTTATAGGCGAGCAGTACTTC. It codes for CAISEPGTVIGEQYF.